This passage covers 29 T cell receptor beta chains from one sample sequenced in a study of blood T cells in healthy people across ages. Sample-barcoded 5' priming and a J-beta primer mix drove a second PCR of about 7 to 12 cycles. TCRdb ran MiXCR on the 5' RACE reads and lists one entry per CDR3 protein. Of over a million distinct CDR3 sequences in the sample, under 30% were seen once. The sample also formed part of further work on T cells of mothers and their children.

Sample: blood. These TCRs come from a girl aged 2 to 9 in good health.

This clonotype showed up just a few times. The J gene is TRBJ1-2, the V gene TRBV12-3 or TRBV12-4, with unresolved D. There are 13 residues in the CDR3. Trimming left V 3 bases short and J 3 bases short, with 8 bases between. CDR3 loop: CASSFAADYGYTF. CDR3 nucleotides: TGTGCCAGCAGTTTCGCAGCAGACTATGGCTACACCTTC.

The chain employs TRBV18 and TRBJ1-6; TRBD1 matches at 9 bases. This CDR3 contains 15 residues. Losses at the gene ends were 4 bases for V and 8 bases for J; bases not matched to a gene: 6. Germline lookup yields CDR1 KGHSH and CDR2 LQKENI. CDR3 residues: CASSQGTGWDSPLHF. The CDR3 DNA reads as TGTGCCAGCTCACAAGGGACAGGGTGGGATTCACCCCTCCACTTT.

This clonotype was seen a handful of times. The CDR3 region has the DNA TGCAGCGTTGTATTTCCAGGGGAGGACCAAGAGACCCAGTACTTC. It is translated as CSVVFPGEDQETQYF. The chain couples TRBV29-1 to TRBJ2-5; perhaps D is TRBD1 or TRBD2 (6 bases each). The CDR3 is 15 amino acids. Trimming pared 4 bases from V and 0 bases from J, leaving 15 bases between. The germline CDR1 and CDR2 sequences are SQVTM and ANQGSEA.

This sequence joins TRBV20-1 and TRBJ2-1, with 8 bases aligning to TRBD1. The J call may be in error: the DNA end matches TRBJ2-7 better. Germline CDR1 and CDR2: DFQATT and SNEGSKA (reference sequence). The CDR3 covers 14 residues. DNA of the CDR3: TGCAGTGCCCTACGACAGGGGAAGGGATACGAGCAGTACTTC. Amino acids: CSALRQGKGYEQYF.

The V and J genes are TRBV12-3 or TRBV12-4 and TRBJ2-1, with 8 bases identical to TRBD2. The CDR3 is 15 amino acids. Trimming removed 6 bases from V and 4 bases from J; junction bases left unmatched: 8. The CDR3 sequence: CASSGPGLGYNEQFF. For the CDR3, the DNA is TGTGCCAGCAGCGGCCCGGGACTAGGGTACAATGAGCAGTTCTTC.

The chain recombines TRBV20-1 with TRBJ2-7; a possible D gene is TRBD2 (6 bases). The CDR3 is 15 amino acids. Trimming shortened V by 6 bases and J by 5 bases, and 23 bases separated the two germline ends. The V gene's germline CDR1 is DFQATT and CDR2 SNEGSKA (reference sequence). The CDR3: CSAEGLGAGRNEQYF. The CDR3 nucleotides read TGCAGTGCGGAGGGGTTAGGGGCGGGTCGGAACGAGCAGTACTTC.

This chain links TRBV7-2 with TRBJ2-7; 7 bases map to TRBD1. This CDR3 has 14 residues. V lost 5 bases, J lost 8 bases, and 12 bases stayed unmatched. Germline V gene lookup returns CDR1 SGHTA and CDR2 FQGNSA. The CDR3 loop is CASSRYTTGEQQYF. The CDR3 DNA is TGTGCCAGCAGCCGATACACTACAGGGGAACAGCAGTACTTC.

CDR3 coding DNA: TGTGCCAGCAGCTCCAACCGGGACAGCACCTACGAGCAGTACTTC. It specifies CASSSNRDSTYEQYF. The V gene is TRBV7-9, the J gene TRBJ2-7; 7 bases align to TRBD1. The germline V gene encodes CDR1 SEHNR and CDR2 FQNEAQ (reference sequence). The V gene end was trimmed by 4 bases and the J gene end by 2 bases; junction bases not matched to a gene: 8. The CDR3 has 15 residues.

This clonotype was seen more than once but under ten times. J is TRBJ1-1 and V is TRBV6-2 or TRBV6-3; D is undetermined. CDR1 and CDR2 from the germline V gene are MNHEY and SVGEGT. V shed 8 bases and J shed 1 base, with 17 bases lying between them. This CDR3 contains 15 residues. The CDR3: CASASEHQENTEAFF. In DNA form, the CDR3 reads TGTGCCAGCGCGTCTGAGCACCAGGAGAACACTGAAGCTTTCTTT.

This clonotype was observed a few times. The rearrangement joins TRBV9 to TRBJ2-5; 15 nucleotides match TRBD2. The J call is doubtful: the DNA matches TRBJ2-1 better. Germline assignment: CDR1 SGDLS and CDR2 YYNGEE. The CDR3 spans 17 residues. CDR3 residues: CASSGPPGLAGGNEQFF. The DNA of the CDR3 is TGTGCCAGCAGCGGTCCACCGGGACTAGCGGGGGGAAATGAGCAGTTCTTC.

This clonotype was seen a handful of times. The CDR3 loop is CASSPNSAGAKNIQYF. The CDR3 DNA is TGTGCCAGCAGCCCCAACTCAGCGGGGGCTAAAAACATTCAGTACTTC. The rearrangement joins TRBV7-6 to TRBJ2-4; 8 nucleotides agree with TRBD2. The length of the CDR3 is 16 residues. Germline CDR1 and CDR2: SGHVS and FNYEAQ. With 5 bases clipped from V and 4 bases from J, the junction kept 10 bases outside the gene matches.

The rearrangement joins TRBV6-5 to TRBJ1-1; unclear D gene. CDR3 length: 13 residues. Trimming cost V 2 bases and J 7 bases, with 11 bases left between them. Germline V lookup: CDR1 MNHEY, CDR2 SVGAGI. The CDR3, as DNA: TGTGCCAGCAGTTACATCGGATCGGGTGAAGCTTTCTTT. Protein product: CASSYIGSGEAFF.

This clonotype was detected once. An end of the junction differs from the germline gene, which may be a read error. The CDR3 sequence: CACSFATADGYTF. The CDR3 bases are TGCGCCTGCAGCTTCGCGACAGCGGATGGCTACACCTTC. The chain employs TRBV5-1 and TRBJ1-2, with a possible D match to TRBD1 (5 bases). The germline CDR1 and CDR2 sequences are SGHRS and YFSETQ. The CDR3 has 13 amino acids.

The rearrangement links TRBV6-5 to TRBJ1-6; 9 bases align to TRBD1. There are 15 residues in the CDR3. Germline loops: CDR1 MNHEY, CDR2 SVGAGI. The ends lost 3 bases at V and 10 bases at J; junction bases unmatched: 7. The CDR3 loop is CASSYLGQGESPLHF. The CDR3 nucleotides read TGTGCCAGCAGTTATTTGGGACAGGGAGAGTCACCCCTCCACTTT.

The table lists this clonotype with a few counts. The chain combines TRBV20-1 with TRBJ2-5; weak D call: TRBD2 (5 bases). Germline V CDR1 and CDR2: DFQATT, SNEGSKA (reference sequence). V was trimmed by 2 bases and J by 0 bases, leaving 7 bases between them. The CDR3 has 13 amino acids. The CDR3 DNA sequence: TGCAGTGCTAGAAAGCGGAACCAAGAGACCCAGTACTTC. This sequence encodes CSARKRNQETQYF.

Only a few counts were recorded for this clonotype. The rearrangement joins TRBV28 to TRBJ2-7; 7 positions agree with TRBD1. The junction had 8 bases not matched to a gene; V was cut back by 2 bases and J by 7 bases. In germline, CDR1 is MDHEN, CDR2 SYDVKM. This CDR3 is built from 14 residues. This chain's CDR3 is CASSLLDRAFEQYF. The CDR3 DNA is TGTGCCAGCAGTTTACTCGACAGGGCCTTTGAGCAGTACTTC.

The gene calls are TRBV20-1 and TRBJ2-3, with D possibly matching TRBD2 (7 bases). CDR3 length: 14 residues. Trimming cost V 6 bases and J 6 bases, with 19 bases left between them. The germline V gene encodes CDR1 DFQATT and CDR2 SNEGSKA (reference sequence). This CDR3 reads CSAPGAGAADTQYF. Written as DNA, the CDR3 is TGCAGTGCCCCCGGGGCGGGGGCTGCTGATACGCAGTATTTT.

In regard to this clonotype: An end of the junction does not agree with germline; a read error may underlie this. The rearrangement uses TRBV4-1 and TRBJ2-5; 7 bases agree with TRBD1. The germline V gene has CDR1 MGHRA and CDR2 YSYEKL. The CDR3 has 17 residues. This CDR3 reads CASSQSLTGYAYNEQSF. Here the CDR3 DNA reads TGCGCCAGCAGCCAAAGTCTGACAGGGTACGCCTACAATGAGCAGTCCTTC.

The rearrangement links TRBV7-6 to TRBJ2-2, with D possibly being TRBD1 (6 bases). Germline V gene data show CDR1 as SGHVS and CDR2 as FNYEAQ. The length of the CDR3 is 15 residues. Deletions cut 6 bases from V and 6 bases from J, with 17 bases between. CDR3 DNA sequence: TGTGCCAGCAGTTCCACCACAGGGTGGGCCGGGGAGCTGTTTTTT. Its translation: CASSSTTGWAGELFF.

This clonotype was detected only once. This rearrangement joins TRBV6-5 to TRBJ1-2; D not resolved. V was pared by 6 bases and J by 8 bases, with 13 bases between. CDR1 and CDR2 from the germline V gene are MNHEY and SVGAGI. The CDR3 covers 12 residues. As DNA, the CDR3 is TGTGCCAGCAGCCAAAGGTTTTACGGCTACACCTTC. Translating gives CASSQRFYGYTF.

The rearrangement joins TRBV6-1 to TRBJ1-2, with TRBD1 as a possible D gene (6 bases). The CDR3 totals 15 residues. Germline V gene data show CDR1 as MNHNS and CDR2 as SASEGT. Trimming cost V 2 bases and J 0 bases, with 10 bases left between them. CDR3 nucleotides: TGTGCCAGCAGTGAATCCCAGGGGCCTAACTATGGCTACACCTTC. Its protein product is CASSESQGPNYGYTF.

The chain uses TRBV28 and TRBJ2-5, with no clear D. Per the germline V gene, CDR1 is MDHEN and CDR2 is SYDVKM. V dropped 5 bases and J dropped 2 bases, with 15 bases sitting between them. The CDR3 loop spans 15 amino acids. Here the CDR3 DNA reads TGTGCCAGCAGTCCCCCATGGGCAGTTCAAGAGACCCAGTACTTC. The encoded protein is CASSPPWAVQETQYF.

This clonotype was counted between two and nine times. This chain joins TRBV20-1 and TRBJ2-7; 8 bases map to TRBD2. This CDR3 comprises 15 residues. CDR1 and CDR2 (germline): DFQATT, SNEGSKA (reference sequence). V dropped 0 bases and J dropped 4; count of bases not matched to a gene: 8. CDR3 residues: CSARDLERELYEQYF. In DNA form, the CDR3 reads TGCAGTGCTAGAGATCTAGAGCGGGAGTTGTACGAGCAGTACTTC.

This clonotype was seen a handful of times. The rearrangement links TRBV7-6 to TRBJ2-4; the D gene is possibly TRBD2 (6 bases). This CDR3 has 19 residues. V was trimmed by 1 base and J by 0 bases, leaving 19 bases between them. The germline CDR1 and CDR2 sequences are SGHVS and FNYEAQ. CDR3 in DNA: TGTGCCAGCAGCTTAGGTCCCGGGGGAAGGTTCGAAGCCAAAAACATTCAGTACTTC. Residues: CASSLGPGGRFEAKNIQYF. Full variable domain (rest looked up from reference TRBV7-6 and TRBJ2-4): GAGVSQSPRYKVTKRGQDVALRCDPISGHVSLYWYRQALGQGPEFLTYFNYEAQQDKSGLPNDRFSAERPEGSISTLTIQRTEQRDSAMYRCASSLGPGGRFEAKNIQYFGAGTRLSVL.

This clonotype was observed a few times. The genes are TRBV7-6 and TRBJ2-3; no reliable D call. Between the trimmed V and J ends, which lost 5 bases and 5 bases, there was a span of 11 bases. The CDR3 totals 13 residues. Germline V gene data show CDR1 as SGHVS and CDR2 as FNYEAQ. CDR3 DNA sequence: TGTGCCAGCAGCGTACATGGCGGAGATACGCAGTATTTT. It yields the protein CASSVHGGDTQYF.

The rearrangement links TRBV2 to TRBJ2-3; D ambiguous. The germline V gene has CDR1 SNHLY and CDR2 FYNNEI. Deletions cut 3 bases from V and 0 bases from J, with 10 bases between. The CDR3 is 15 residues long. The CDR3 DNA is TGTGCCAGCAGTGAGTTACGCGGAAGCACAGATACGCAGTATTTT. As protein: CASSELRGSTDTQYF.

This clonotype was recorded a few times. The CDR3 DNA follows: TGTGCCAGCAGCCGGCCGTCCGGGGAGCTGTTTTTT. It specifies CASSRPSGELFF. The chain has TRBV5-5 and TRBJ2-2; no reliable D call. From germline, CDR1 is SGHKS and CDR2 YYEKEE (reference sequence). With 4 bases removed from V and 6 bases from J, the gap between germline ends came to 7 bases. CDR3 length equals 12 residues. The full variable domain, with the rest looked up from reference TRBV5-5 and TRBJ2-2, is DAGVTQSPTHLIKTRGQQVTLRCSPISGHKSVSWYQQVLGQGPQFIFQYYEKEERGRGNFPDRFSARQFPNYSSELNVNALLLGDSALYLCASSRPSGELFFGEGSRLTVL.

This clonotype came up a few times. V is TRBV20-1 and J is TRBJ1-2; perhaps TRBD1 as D (5 bases). This CDR3 is built from 13 residues. Germline loops: CDR1 DFQATT, CDR2 SNEGSKA (reference sequence). Trimming shortened V by 6 bases and J by 4 bases, and 15 bases separated the two germline ends. CDR3 DNA sequence: TGCAGTGCAACCGGGACGGAGCTCTATGGCTACACCTTC. Its protein product is CSATGTELYGYTF.

The chain links TRBV9 to TRBJ2-7, with 7 bases identical to TRBD1. V gave up 7 bases and J gave up 5 bases; unmatched junction bases: 15. The CDR3 loop spans 15 amino acids. From germline, CDR1 is SGDLS and CDR2 YYNGEE. DNA for the CDR3: TGTGCCAGCGCCCGAGTGGTGGGACAGACCGACGAGCAGTACTTC. This gives the protein CASARVVGQTDEQYF.